The clone carrying this T cell receptor beta chain was counted many times. This sample is drawn from a study of HIV-infected children after antiretroviral therapy interruption. The treatment denotes: PENTA 11 planned treatment interruption arm or continuous ART arm. The TCR library was built from RNA with a 3' RACE protocol and unique molecular identifiers. TCRdb recomputed calls from the 3' RACE reads with MiXCR, one row per CDR3 protein. The sample has 30,000 to 40,000 distinct CDR3 sequences, approximately 6.1% seen once; the top ten hold approximately 0.97%. This CDR3 spans 12 amino acids. V lost 4 bases to trimming and J lost 5 bases, with 11 bases between them. Germline V CDR1 and CDR2: DFQATT, SNEGSKA (reference sequence).

The rearrangement uses TRBV20-1 and TRBJ2-5, with D unresolved. Sample: CD45RA+ CD4+ T cells from PBMCs, pooled from several time points, taken from a donor given antiretroviral therapy, either interrupted or continuous. The subset was: naive CD4+ CD45RA+ CD45RO- T cells. The TCR comes from a pool of human donors with HIV. The CDR3 region has the DNA TGCAGTGCTAAGGTTACTTGGGAGACCCAGTACTTC. This codes for CSAKVTWETQYF.